Listed below are T cell receptor beta chains from one sample, sequenced in a study of CD8 T cells in ankylosing spondylitis. TCRdb re-analysed the 5' RACE reads in MiXCR, keeping a single row per CDR3 protein. In the table there are about 36,000 distinct CDR3 sequences, 9.5% to 12% of which are singletons. The source material was synovial fluid, either unsorted or a sorted T cell fraction (not recorded which). The receptors shown here come from a male donor with ankylosing spondylitis. Both conserved end residues are part of each CDR3. The D gene is left open where the match is weak. Some rows mark clone size as missing; the rest say once, few, many or name a class of expanded clone.

V gene: TRBV27
D gene: NA
J gene: TRBJ2-3
clone size: NA
CDR3 DNA: TGTGCCAGCAGTTTTACCAGGGGTTTGGTGGATACGCAGTATTTT
CDR3 protein: CASSFTRGLVDTQYF

V gene: TRBV11-2
D gene: NA
J gene: TRBJ2-3
clone size: few
CDR3 DNA: TGTGCCAGCAGCTTACTGCTATCCACAGATACGCAGTATTTT
CDR3 protein: CASSLLLSTDTQYF

V gene: TRBV5-1
D gene: TRBD1
J gene: TRBJ2-7
clone size: few
CDR3 DNA: TGCGCCAGCAGCTCGCTCCGGGACAGGGGGCCTCACGAGCAGTACTTC
CDR3 protein: CASSSLRDRGPHEQYF

V gene: TRBV7-3
D gene: TRBD2
J gene: TRBJ2-7
clone size: many
CDR3 DNA: TGTGCCAGCAGCTTGGCGGGAGGGCCTTCCGAGCAGTACTTC
CDR3 protein: CASSLAGGPSEQYF

V gene: TRBV10-3
D gene: TRBD1
J gene: TRBJ1-2
clone size: NA
CDR3 DNA: TGTGCCATCAGTGACCCCCCGGGGACAGGGTTCGATGGCTACACCTTC
CDR3 protein: CAISDPPGTGFDGYTF

V gene: TRBV2
D gene: NA
J gene: TRBJ1-5
clone size: NA
CDR3 DNA: TGTGCCAGCAGACCGACAGGACGGGATCAGCCCCAGCATTTT
CDR3 protein: CASRPTGRDQPQHF

V gene: TRBV10-3
D gene: TRBD2
J gene: TRBJ2-3
clone size: few
CDR3 DNA: TGTGCCATCAGTGAGTCGTTGATGGGAGGGAGAAGCACAGATACGCAGTATTTT
CDR3 protein: CAISESLMGGRSTDTQYF

V gene: TRBV27
D gene: NA
J gene: TRBJ2-3
clone size: many
CDR3 DNA: TGTGTCTCCGGGACTTCTAGCACAGATACGCAGTATTTT
CDR3 protein: CVSGTSSTDTQYF

V gene: TRBV4-2
D gene: NA
J gene: TRBJ2-1
clone size: NA
CDR3 DNA: TGTGCCAGCAGCCAAGCGGGGGGCTCGGGGAGTGAGCAGTTCTTC
CDR3 protein: CASSQAGGSGSEQFF

V gene: TRBV11-3
D gene: TRBD2
J gene: TRBJ2-1
clone size: NA
CDR3 DNA: TGTGCCAGCACCCTCGGGGGGTATGAGCAGTTCTTC
CDR3 protein: CASTLGGYEQFF

V gene: TRBV29-1
D gene: TRBD2
J gene: TRBJ2-7
clone size: medium-sized
CDR3 DNA: TGCAGCGTTGAAGAAACGGCGGGAGACGAGCAGTACTTC
CDR3 protein: CSVEETAGDEQYF

V gene: TRBV4-1
D gene: NA
J gene: TRBJ1-6
clone size: few
CDR3 DNA: TGCGCCAGCAGCCGAACACAGAGCTCCTATAATTCACCCCTCCACTTT
CDR3 protein: CASSRTQSSYNSPLHF

V gene: TRBV6-5
D gene: NA
J gene: TRBJ1-5
clone size: many
CDR3 DNA: TGTGCCAGCGGATATAGCAATCAGCCCCAGCATTTT
CDR3 protein: CASGYSNQPQHF

V gene: TRBV29-1
D gene: NA
J gene: TRBJ2-2
clone size: many
CDR3 DNA: TGCAGCGTTGAACTAGCAAGGTTCGGGGAGCTGTTTTTT
CDR3 protein: CSVELARFGELFF

V gene: TRBV7-2
D gene: NA
J gene: TRBJ2-1
clone size: NA
CDR3 DNA: TGTGCCAGCAGCTTAGTTACCCGAGGGTACAATGAGCAGTTCTTC
CDR3 protein: CASSLVTRGYNEQFF

V gene: TRBV5-1
D gene: NA
J gene: TRBJ2-1
clone size: NA
CDR3 DNA: TGCGCCAGCAGCTTGGGACAGACAAACAATGAGCAGTTCTTC
CDR3 protein: CASSLGQTNNEQFF

V gene: TRBV29-1
D gene: NA
J gene: TRBJ1-5
clone size: few
CDR3 DNA: TGCAGCGTTGACAATGGGGGGATCACCGAAGATAGCAATCAGCCCCAGCATTTT
CDR3 protein: CSVDNGGITEDSNQPQHF

V gene: TRBV20-1
D gene: TRBD2
J gene: TRBJ2-1
clone size: many
CDR3 DNA: TGCAGTGCTAGGGGACGAGGGACTAGGACCTTAGATGAGCAGTTCTTC
CDR3 protein: CSARGRGTRTLDEQFF

V gene: TRBV15
D gene: NA
J gene: TRBJ1-1
clone size: many
CDR3 DNA: TGTGCCACCAGCAGAGATGGGGCAGTAGTTCTTGAAGCTTTCTTT
CDR3 protein: CATSRDGAVVLEAFF

V gene: TRBV12-3/TRBV12-4
D gene: TRBD1
J gene: TRBJ1-2
clone size: many
CDR3 DNA: TGTGCCAGCAGTTTTATTGCCGGGGACAGGGGCTCTGGCTACACCTTC
CDR3 protein: CASSFIAGDRGSGYTF

V gene: TRBV29-1
D gene: NA
J gene: TRBJ1-3
clone size: many
CDR3 DNA: TGCAGCGTTGTGCCAGGGTGGGGTTCCACCATATATTTT
CDR3 protein: CSVVPGWGSTIYF

V gene: TRBV18
D gene: NA
J gene: TRBJ2-5
clone size: few
CDR3 DNA: TGTGCCAGCTCACTAAGACGGAGTGAGACCCAGTACTTC
CDR3 protein: CASSLRRSETQYF

V gene: TRBV4-1
D gene: TRBD2
J gene: TRBJ2-7
clone size: many
CDR3 DNA: TGCGCCAGCAGCCTCGGGGGGCGGGAGGTCCACGAGCAGTACTTC
CDR3 protein: CASSLGGREVHEQYF

V gene: TRBV11-3
D gene: NA
J gene: TRBJ2-1
clone size: many
CDR3 DNA: TGTGCCAGCAGCTTAGGCAGACAGAACGCCAACAATGAGCAGTTCTTC
CDR3 protein: CASSLGRQNANNEQFF

V gene: TRBV6-5
D gene: TRBD1
J gene: TRBJ2-5
clone size: many
CDR3 DNA: TGTGCCAGCAGTTACCGGGACAGGGTCTTAGAGACCCAGTACTTC
CDR3 protein: CASSYRDRVLETQYF

V gene: TRBV12-3/TRBV12-4
D gene: NA
J gene: TRBJ1-1
clone size: many
CDR3 DNA: TGTGCCAGCACCCTCGACCGGGGGGATATGAACACTGAAGCTTTCTTT
CDR3 protein: CASTLDRGDMNTEAFF

V gene: TRBV28
D gene: TRBD2
J gene: TRBJ2-2
clone size: many
CDR3 DNA: TGTGCCAGCAGTTCTCCTAGCGGGGCGAACACCGGGGAGCTGTTTTTT
CDR3 protein: CASSSPSGANTGELFF

V gene: TRBV20-1
D gene: NA
J gene: TRBJ2-1
clone size: many
CDR3 DNA: TGCAGTGCTAGAGATCTCATGATGCCCAACAATGAGCAGTTCTTC
CDR3 protein: CSARDLMMPNNEQFF

V gene: TRBV27
D gene: NA
J gene: TRBJ2-1
clone size: few
CDR3 DNA: TGTGCCAGCAGTTGGGGGCCTTACAATGAGCAGTTCTTC
CDR3 protein: CASSWGPYNEQFF